The sequence of this TCR beta chain was determined in a study of response to subunit inactivated influenza vaccine. General study points: Each seasonal flu vaccination may recruit only limited new T cells, authors suggested.

Comment on this clonotype: Its antigen is not known. An end of the junction differs from the germline gene, which may be a read error.

CDR3 length equals 17 residues. From germline, CDR1 is LGHDT and CDR2 YNNKEL (reference sequence). TCRdb re-called the RT-PCR reads through MiXCR, storing one row per CDR3 protein. The table lists about 500,000 distinct CDR3 sequences, approximately 16% of them singletons. The source was CD4+ T cells sorted from PBMCs, collected less than 25 months after vaccination. The TCR comes from a man between 50 and 75 years old who received an inactivated influenza vaccine. The chain is built from TRBV3-1 and TRBJ2-1; TRBD2 aligns across 10 bases. CDR3 in DNA: TGTGCCTGCAGCCAGATCAGCGGGAGGGCCCCTGGCAATGAGCAGTTCTTC. The encoded protein is CACSQISGRAPGNEQFF.